A single sample gave rise to the 6 T cell receptor beta chains below, sequenced in a study of CD8 T cells in Susac syndrome. RNA, at about 0.5 to 1 ug, was reverse transcribed with random hexamers. TCRdb passed the immunoSEQ multiplex PCR reads through MiXCR, listing each CDR3 protein once. The repertoire includes roughly 80,000 distinct CDR3 sequences, roughly 95% of them detected once, and approximately 0.49% sits in the top ten. Source material: CD8+ T cells from PBMCs. Receptor source: a human donor with Susac syndrome.

The rearrangement links TRBV13 to TRBJ2-5; TRBD1 might be the D (6 bases). The CDR3 runs 14 residues. V lost 5 bases, J lost 5 bases, and 15 bases lay in between. Germline V gene lookup returns CDR1 PRHDT and CDR2 FYEKMQ (reference sequence). The CDR3 region is CASSPTGKGETQYF. The CDR3, as DNA: TGTGCCAGCAGCCCAACAGGGAAGGGGGAGACCCAGTACTTC.

This chain connects TRBV15 to TRBJ2-1; TRBD2 aligns across 8 bases. Germline V gives CDR1 LNHNV, CDR2 YYDKDF (reference sequence). This CDR3 is built from 12 residues. The CDR3 region is CAIARGVNEQFF. CDR3 DNA: TGTGCTATAGCGCGGGGGGTTAATGAGCAGTTCTTC.

The gene calls are TRBV6-6 and TRBJ1-5, with D tentatively TRBD1 (6 bases). The germline V gene encodes CDR1 MNHNY and CDR2 SVGAGI (reference sequence). The CDR3 contains 12 residues. V lost 10 bases, J lost 5 bases, and 12 bases lay in between. As DNA, the CDR3 is TGTGCCATTACGACAGGAGATCAGCCCCAGCATTTT. Translating gives CAITTGDQPQHF.

The table lists this clonotype with a count of one. This chain joins TRBV6-1 and TRBJ2-1, with a possible D match to TRBD2 (5 bases). This CDR3 region has 15 residues. V was pared by 5 bases and J by 8 bases, with 19 bases between. Per germline, CDR1 MNHNS and CDR2 SASEGT. The CDR3 DNA reads as TGTGCCAGCAGTCCACAAGTCGCTTCGGGGTATGAGCAGTTCTTC. Translating gives CASSPQVASGYEQFF.

The gene calls are TRBV3-1 and TRBJ2-7; D is unclear. The CDR3 covers 13 residues. Per germline, CDR1 LGHDT and CDR2 YNNKEL (reference sequence). The ends were cut back, 4 bases at V and 6 bases at J, with 13 bases in the middle. Here the CDR3 reads CASSPVRVSEQYF. The CDR3 DNA sequence: TGTGCCAGCAGCCCCGTCCGAGTAAGCGAGCAGTACTTC.

V gene TRBV20-1 combines with J gene TRBJ2-7; D might be TRBD1 or TRBD2, each matching 5 bases. Trimming took off 4 bases at V and 7 bases at J, with 17 bases between the two ends. CDR3 length: 13 residues. Germline V gene lookup returns CDR1 DFQATT and CDR2 SNEGSKA (reference sequence). The CDR3 protein is CSANRGREWEQYF. The CDR3 DNA reads TGCAGTGCTAACCGGGGCCGTGAGTGGGAGCAGTACTTC.